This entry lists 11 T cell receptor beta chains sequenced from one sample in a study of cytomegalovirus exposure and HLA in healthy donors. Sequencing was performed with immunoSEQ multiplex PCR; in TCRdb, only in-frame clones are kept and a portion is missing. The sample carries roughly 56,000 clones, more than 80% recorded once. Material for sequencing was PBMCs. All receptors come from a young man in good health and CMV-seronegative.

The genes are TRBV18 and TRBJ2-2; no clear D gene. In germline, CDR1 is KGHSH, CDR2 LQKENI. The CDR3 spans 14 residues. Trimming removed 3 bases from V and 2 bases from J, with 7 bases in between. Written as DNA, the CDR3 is TGTGCCAGCTCACCCCAGACTAACACCGGGGAGCTGTTTTTT. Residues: CASSPQTNTGELFF.

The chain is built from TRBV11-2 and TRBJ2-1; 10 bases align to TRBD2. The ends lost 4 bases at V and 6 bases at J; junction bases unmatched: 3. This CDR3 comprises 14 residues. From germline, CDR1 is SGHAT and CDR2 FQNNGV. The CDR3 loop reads CASSSGTSVNEQFF. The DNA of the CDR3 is TGTGCCAGCAGCTCCGGGACTAGCGTCAATGAGCAGTTCTTC.

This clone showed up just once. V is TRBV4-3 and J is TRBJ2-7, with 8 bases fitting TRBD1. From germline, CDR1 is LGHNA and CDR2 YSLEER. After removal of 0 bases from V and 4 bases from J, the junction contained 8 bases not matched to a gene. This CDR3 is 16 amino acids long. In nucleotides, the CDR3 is TGCGCCAGCAGCCAAGATCTGGGGGACAGGACTTACGAGCAGTACTTC. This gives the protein CASSQDLGDRTYEQYF.

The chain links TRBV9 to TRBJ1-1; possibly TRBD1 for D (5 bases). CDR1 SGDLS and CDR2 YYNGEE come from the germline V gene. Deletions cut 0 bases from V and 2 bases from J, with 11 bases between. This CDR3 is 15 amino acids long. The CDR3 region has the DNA TGTGCCAGCAGCGTAGTGGGGGGTGGAAACACTGAAGCTTTCTTT. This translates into CASSVVGGGNTEAFF.

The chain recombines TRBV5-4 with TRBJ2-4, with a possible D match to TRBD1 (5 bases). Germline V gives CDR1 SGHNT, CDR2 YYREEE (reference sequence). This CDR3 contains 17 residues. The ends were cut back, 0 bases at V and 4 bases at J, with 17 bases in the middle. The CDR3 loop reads CASSLGAFGHQKNIQYF. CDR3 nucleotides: TGTGCCAGCAGCTTGGGGGCCTTCGGACACCAAAAAAACATTCAGTACTTC.

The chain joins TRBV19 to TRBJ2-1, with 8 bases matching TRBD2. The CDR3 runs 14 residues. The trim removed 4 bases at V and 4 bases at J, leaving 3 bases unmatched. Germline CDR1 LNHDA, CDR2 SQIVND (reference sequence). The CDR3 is CASSNGGDYNEQFF. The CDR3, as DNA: TGTGCCAGTAGTAACGGGGGGGATTACAATGAGCAGTTCTTC. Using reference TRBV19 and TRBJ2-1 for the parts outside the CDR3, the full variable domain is DGGITQSPKYLFRKEGQNVTLSCEQNLNHDAMYWYRQDPGQGLRLIYYSQIVNDFQKGDIAEGYSVSREKKESFPLTVTSAQKNPTAFYLCASSNGGDYNEQFFGPGTRLTVL.

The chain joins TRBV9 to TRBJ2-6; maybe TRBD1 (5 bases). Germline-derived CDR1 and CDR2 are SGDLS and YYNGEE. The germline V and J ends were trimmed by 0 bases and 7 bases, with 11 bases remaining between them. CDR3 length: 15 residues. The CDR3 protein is CASSVGGEVANVLTF. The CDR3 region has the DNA TGTGCCAGCAGCGTAGGGGGCGAGGTTGCCAACGTCCTGACTTTC.

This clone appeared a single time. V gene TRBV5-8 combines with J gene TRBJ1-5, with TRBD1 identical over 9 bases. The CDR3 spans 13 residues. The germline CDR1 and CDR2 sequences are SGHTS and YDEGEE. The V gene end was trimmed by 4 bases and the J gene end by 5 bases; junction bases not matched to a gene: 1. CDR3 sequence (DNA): TGTGCCAGCAGCCGGACAGGGGATCAGCCCCAGCATTTT. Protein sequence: CASSRTGDQPQHF.

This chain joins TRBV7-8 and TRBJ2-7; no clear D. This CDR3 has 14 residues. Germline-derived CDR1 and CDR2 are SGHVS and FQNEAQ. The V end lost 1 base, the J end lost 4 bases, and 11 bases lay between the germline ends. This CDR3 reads CASSLEHGAYEQYF. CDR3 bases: TGTGCCAGCAGCTTAGAGCACGGAGCATACGAGCAGTACTTC.

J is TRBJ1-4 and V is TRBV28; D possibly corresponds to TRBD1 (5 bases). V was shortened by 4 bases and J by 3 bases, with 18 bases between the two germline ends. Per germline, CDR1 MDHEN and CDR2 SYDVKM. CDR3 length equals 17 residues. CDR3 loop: CASSYSGQRHSNEKLFF. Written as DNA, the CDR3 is TGTGCCAGCAGTTATTCAGGACAACGCCACTCTAATGAAAAACTGTTTTTT.

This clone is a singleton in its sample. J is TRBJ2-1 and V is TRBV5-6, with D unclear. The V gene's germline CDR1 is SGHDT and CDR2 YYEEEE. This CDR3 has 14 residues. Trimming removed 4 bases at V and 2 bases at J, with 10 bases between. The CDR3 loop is CASSSLSPYNEQFF. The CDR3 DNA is TGTGCCAGCAGCAGCCTAAGTCCCTACAATGAGCAGTTCTTC.